A selection of T cell receptor beta chains follows, all from one sample in a study of shared clonotypes between healthy human individuals. The method was immunoSEQ multiplex PCR; TCRdb's version includes in-frame clones alone and lacks a portion of them. Of about 2.1 million clones in the sample, just over 90% were seen once. Specimen: naive CD8+ T cells from PBMCs. These receptors were taken from a young man in good health. Some clones in this sample may be carry-over from other donors' samples. The CDR3 runs from the conserved cysteine through the conserved F or W. The D gene is left open where the match is weak. The size entry is marked missing in some rows and otherwise reads once, few, many or a size class.

few	TRBV28	TRBD1	TRBJ1-2	TGTGCCAGCGGTCCGGGACAGGACTATGGCTACACCTTC	CASGPGQDYGYTF
-	TRBV28	TRBD2	TRBJ2-1	TGTGCCAGCAGTCCAGAGGTAGCGGGAGTGTACAATGAGCAGTTCTTC	CASSPEVAGVYNEQFF
-	TRBV9	-	TRBJ2-7	-	CASSVGAGSIRHF
-	TRBV5-6	-	TRBJ2-7	TGTGCCAGCAGCTTCGGGCAGGGTGGATTTAAGTCGAACTACGAGCAGTACTTC	CASSFGQGGFKSNYEQYF
-	TRBV5-1	TRBD2	TRBJ2-7	TGCGCCAGCAGCTTGGTTGGCGGGAGCTCCTACGAGCAGTACTTC	CASSLVGGSSYEQYF
-	TRBV5-5	TRBD2	TRBJ2-3	TGTGCCAGCAGCTTCGATGGGCGGGAGGGATCAGATACGCAGTATTTT	CASSFDGREGSDTQYF
-	TRBV9	TRBD2	TRBJ2-7	TGTGCCAGCAGCCCGGGGACTAGCCAAATCTACGAGCAGTACTTC	CASSPGTSQIYEQYF
once	TRBV7-2	TRBD2	TRBJ2-5	TGTGCCAGCAGCGCCCGACTAGCGGGAGGGAAACAAGAGACCCAGTACTTC	CASSARLAGGKQETQYF
once	TRBV5-4	TRBD2	TRBJ2-7	TGTGCCAGTGGACTGGGAGCGGGGTACGAGCAGTACTTC	CASGLGAGYEQYF
-	TRBV29-1	TRBD1	TRBJ1-5	TGCAGCGTCTGGGACAGGGAGGACGCTCAGCCCCAGCATTTT	CSVWDREDAQPQHF
-	TRBV28	TRBD1	TRBJ2-7	TGTGCCAGCAGTTTCGCGGGGACAGGGGCAGAGCAGTACTTC	CASSFAGTGAEQYF
-	TRBV4-3	TRBD2	TRBJ2-3	TGCGCCAGCAGCCCCAGACTAGCGGGAATCACAGATACGCAGTATTTT	CASSPRLAGITDTQYF
-	TRBV7-8	-	TRBJ2-2	TGTGCCAGCAGCTTCGGGTCCGGGGAGCTGTTTTTT	CASSFGSGELFF
few	TRBV9	-	TRBJ2-7	TGTGCCAGCAGCCCGGACGGTTACGAGCAGTACTTC	CASSPDGYEQYF
-	TRBV28	-	TRBJ1-1	TGTGCCAGCAGTCCCAGGAGGGGCGGAAACACTGAAGCTTTCTTT	CASSPRRGGNTEAFF
once	TRBV27	-	TRBJ1-1	TGTGCCAGCAGTTTATCTAGTTGGATGAACACTGAAGCTTTCTTT	CASSLSSWMNTEAFF
-	TRBV6-6	TRBD2	TRBJ2-1	TGTGCCACCACCCTGCGAGGCGGGAGCCACAATGAGCAGTTCTTC	CATTLRGGSHNEQFF
-	TRBV9	TRBD2	TRBJ2-1	TGTGCCAGCAGCGCCAGCGCGGGAGGTTCGCATGAGCAGTTCTTC	CASSASAGGSHEQFF
-	TRBV5-8	-	TRBJ1-5	TGTGCCAGCAGCTCCTACATGGTCCGAAATCAGCCCCAGCATTTT	CASSSYMVRNQPQHF
-	TRBV25-1	-	TRBJ1-4	TGTGCCAGCAGGGGGGATGAAAAACTGTTTTTT	CASRGDEKLFF
-	TRBV7-2	TRBD2	TRBJ2-5	TGTGCCAGCATCCAGCATGGAGCGGGAGTGGGGGAGACCCAGTACTTC	CASIQHGAGVGETQYF
-	TRBV28	-	TRBJ1-1	TGTGCCAGCAGTTTTGGCGAAATCACTGAAGCTTTCTTT	CASSFGEITEAFF
-	TRBV5-1	TRBD2	TRBJ2-7	TGCGCCAGCAGCTCGTTGTCAGCGGGAGTCTACGAGCAGTACTTC	CASSSLSAGVYEQYF
-	TRBV10-3	TRBD2	TRBJ2-7	TGTGCCATCAGTGAGTTCAAGCGGGAGACCTACGAGCAGTACTTC	CAISEFKRETYEQYF
-	TRBV9	-	TRBJ2-2	TGTGCCAGCAGCGTAGGGGGAGTGAACACCGGGGAGCTGTTTTTT	CASSVGGVNTGELFF
-	TRBV2	-	TRBJ1-2	TGTGCCAGCAGTGGGTCGGTGGGCTACACCTTC	CASSGSVGYTF
-	TRBV27	-	TRBJ2-7	TGTGCCAGCCGGACAACTAGGGCCTACGAGCAGTACTTC	CASRTTRAYEQYF
-	TRBV28	TRBD1	TRBJ2-1	TGTGCCAGCAGTCGGTACACAGGGGGGAATGAGCAGTTCTTC	CASSRYTGGNEQFF
-	TRBV7-9	-	TRBJ2-5	TGTGCCAGCAGCCCGAGGGAGCGGCAAGAGACCCAGTACTTC	CASSPRERQETQYF
-	TRBV19	-	TRBJ2-7	TGTGCCAGTAGTATAGATCCCGGGGCTTCCTACGAGCAGTACTTC	CASSIDPGASYEQYF
-	TRBV7-3	-	TRBJ2-1	TGTGCCAGCAGCTTATCCCCGACAAGGGGAAAAAATGAGCAGTTCTTC	CASSLSPTRGKNEQFF
-	TRBV19	TRBD2	TRBJ2-3	TGTGCCAGTAGTATGGGGACAGTTATAGCGGGAGGAATAGCAGATACGCAGTATTTT	CASSMGTVIAGGIADTQYF
-	TRBV7-8	-	TRBJ1-4	TGTGCCAGCAGCTCCTACGGGGGGGAAAAACTGTTTTTT	CASSSYGGEKLFF
-	TRBV7-9	-	TRBJ2-7	TGTGCCAGCAGCTCCACGCTCAGTAGGGCCTACGAGCAGTACTTC	CASSSTLSRAYEQYF
-	TRBV19	TRBD2	TRBJ2-3	TGTGCCAGTAGTATAGTTATAGCGGGAGAGCAAGATACGCAGTATTTT	CASSIVIAGEQDTQYF
-	TRBV27	-	TRBJ1-6	TGTGCCAGCAGTTTATTGGCGGGAGGGCCTCTAGCACCCCTCCACTTT	CASSLLAGGPLAPLHF
-	TRBV29-1	TRBD2	TRBJ2-2	TGCAGCGTTGTTAGGCGGGAGGACGGGGAGCTGTTTTTT	CSVVRREDGELFF
-	TRBV27	-	TRBJ2-7	TGTGCCAGCGCCTGGGTAACGGGTCACGAGCAGTACTTC	CASAWVTGHEQYF
-	TRBV4-2	TRBD2	TRBJ2-2	TGTGCCAGCAGCCAAGGGACTAGGCCGGGGGACGGGGAGCTGTTTTTT	CASSQGTRPGDGELFF
-	TRBV28	TRBD1	TRBJ2-1	TGTGCCAGCAGTTTCGGACAGGGATTGGCCAATGAGCAGTTCTTC	CASSFGQGLANEQFF
-	TRBV13	-	TRBJ2-7	TGTGCCAGCAGCTCACAGGACGGGGAAACCTACGAGCAGTACTTC	CASSSQDGETYEQYF
-	TRBV4-1	TRBD2	TRBJ2-7	TGCGCCAGCAGCACGCGACTAGCGGGGTCCTACGAGCAGTACTTC	CASSTRLAGSYEQYF
-	TRBV28	-	TRBJ2-7	TGTGCCAGCAGTGGGTCTTTCTACGAGCAGTACTTC	CASSGSFYEQYF
-	TRBV4-2	-	TRBJ1-1	TGTGCCAGCAGCCAAGTTGGGGGGAACACTGAAGCTTTCTTT	CASSQVGGNTEAFF
-	TRBV28	-	TRBJ2-1	TGTGCCAGCAGGCTACAGGGAGGTGAGCAGTTCTTC	CASRLQGGEQFF
-	TRBV10-3	TRBD1	TRBJ1-5	TGTGCCATCGGGGACAGCCTCAATCAGCCCCAGCATTTT	CAIGDSLNQPQHF
few	TRBV27	-	TRBJ1-1	TGTGCCAGCAGTTGGGGCATGAACACTGAAGCTTTCTTT	CASSWGMNTEAFF
-	TRBV29-1	-	TRBJ1-5	TGCAGCGTTGAATTAAACGGGGGCCAGCCCCAGCATTTT	CSVELNGGQPQHF
-	TRBV4-1	-	TRBJ1-5	TGCGCCAGCAGCCAAGATCCTCCAGAGGTTAATCAGCCCCAGCATTTT	CASSQDPPEVNQPQHF
-	TRBV27	TRBD1	TRBJ1-5	TGTGCCAGCAGTCCCGACAGGGGGCTATCTCAGCCCCAGCATTTT	CASSPDRGLSQPQHF
-	TRBV7-9	TRBD2	TRBJ2-1	TGTGCCAGCAGCGTTACGGGAGGGACCTACAATGAGCAGTTCTTC	CASSVTGGTYNEQFF
once	TRBV4-3	-	TRBJ2-1	TGCGCCAGCAGCCAAGGGGACTTTTACAATGAGCAGTTCTTC	CASSQGDFYNEQFF
once	TRBV7-9	TRBD2	TRBJ2-2	TGTGCCAGCAGCCCAGGGACTAGCGGGAGATCGAACACCGGGGAGCTGTTTTTT	CASSPGTSGRSNTGELFF